The 18 T cell receptor beta chains listed next were all sequenced from one sample in a study of cytomegalovirus exposure and HLA in healthy donors (dated by TCRdb to 2015 to 2018). The method was the immunoSEQ multiplex PCR assay. A mixture of 60 forward primers for TCR Vbeta segments and 13 reverse primers for TCR Jbeta segments was used in the multiplex PCR. Sourced from immuneACCESS, this table was stored by TCRdb with only in-frame sequences that have V and J called. A share of the clones is absent; for the studies checked, an unresolved V gene accounts for under half, and the remainder has no known explanation. The sample table lists 99,000 or so clones, about 69% of them with a count of one. The ten largest clones capture 1.3% of the sample. Material for sequencing was PBMCs. Receptors were obtained from a man aged 35 to 55 in good health and CMV-seronegative.

This clone occurred once. This chain joins TRBV28 and TRBJ1-6; D might be TRBD1 (5 bases). The V gene lost 6 bases and the J gene lost 2 bases, with 17 bases spanning the gap. This CDR3 has 17 amino acids. CDR1 and CDR2 from the germline V gene are MDHEN and SYDVKM. Here the CDR3 DNA reads TGTGCCAGCAGCCGATCCGGGGGTGGCCCCTATAATTCACCCCTCCACTTT. This translates into CASSRSGGGPYNSPLHF.

This clone was seen only a few times. This chain connects TRBV30 to TRBJ2-2, with TRBD1 matching over 7 bases. Germline V gives CDR1 GTSNPN, CDR2 SVGIG (reference sequence). The CDR3 runs 15 residues. With 1 base clipped from V and 2 bases from J, the junction kept 4 bases outside the gene matches. The CDR3 DNA sequence: TGTGCCTGGAGTGGATACAGGGGAAACACCGGGGAGCTGTTTTTT. Its protein product is CAWSGYRGNTGELFF.

This rearrangement joins TRBV29-1 to TRBJ2-7, with TRBD1 identical over 9 bases. Germline CDR1 SQVTM, CDR2 ANQGSEA. Trimming at V came to 5 bases and at J to 1 base, leaving 9 bases not matched to a gene. The CDR3 consists of 15 residues. The DNA of the CDR3 is TGCAGCGTTCGGACAGGGGCCGTCCGTTCCTACGAGCAGTACTTC. It codes for CSVRTGAVRSYEQYF.

This clone turned up a few times. Other DNA sequences in this sample translate to the same CDR3. The V call is TRBV9, the J call TRBJ1-5, with D possibly TRBD1 on 6 matching bases. Germline CDR1 and CDR2: SGDLS and YYNGEE. The CDR3 extends over 16 amino acids. Trimming cost V 0 bases and J 2 bases, with 12 bases left between them. CDR3 residues: CASSVGAGAGNQPQHF. As DNA, the CDR3 is TGTGCCAGCAGCGTAGGGGCGGGGGCAGGCAATCAGCCCCAGCATTTT.

The chain recombines TRBV10-2 with TRBJ2-7; 7 bases are a match to TRBD1. Germline CDR1 reads WSHSY; CDR2 reads SAAADI. V was pared by 6 bases and J by 0 bases, with 2 bases of the junction left unmatched. This CDR3 region has 13 residues. CDR3 region: CASRRDSSYEQYF. The DNA of the CDR3 is TGCGCCAGCAGAAGGGACAGCTCCTACGAGCAGTACTTC.

In DNA form, the CDR3 reads TGTGCCAGCCGTCCCCCGGGACTAGCGGGAGCTTCCCATGAGCAGTTCTTC. Protein: CASRPPGLAGASHEQFF. The rearrangement uses TRBV28 and TRBJ2-1; 14 nucleotides align to TRBD2. This CDR3 is 17 amino acids long. V lost 8 bases, J lost 8 bases, and 14 bases stayed unmatched. Germline CDR1 and CDR2: MDHEN and SYDVKM.

This chain uses TRBV27 with TRBJ2-1; tentative D call: TRBD2 (6 bases). This CDR3 has 17 residues. Germline V gene sequence: CDR1 MNHEY, CDR2 SMNVEV (reference sequence). V was clipped by 1 base and J by 0 bases, with 13 bases between them. The DNA of the CDR3 is TGTGCCAGCAGTTTATTGGGCGGGGTGAGCTCCTACAATGAGCAGTTCTTC. Its protein product is CASSLLGGVSSYNEQFF.

The table lists this clone with a few counts. V is TRBV6-5 and J is TRBJ2-3; TRBD1 matches at 7 bases. The junction had 7 bases not matched to a gene; V was cut back by 5 bases and J by 2 bases. This CDR3 is built from 15 residues. Germline V lookup: CDR1 MNHEY, CDR2 SVGAGI. The CDR3 sequence is CASSREGAFTDTQYF. Written as DNA, the CDR3 is TGTGCCAGCAGTCGAGAGGGGGCCTTCACAGATACGCAGTATTTT.

The chain combines TRBV5-4 with TRBJ2-3; 8 nucleotides match TRBD2. From germline, CDR1 is SGHNT and CDR2 YYREEE (reference sequence). This CDR3 has 16 amino acids. V dropped 4 bases and J dropped 7; count of bases not matched to a gene: 14. The CDR3 nucleotides read TGTGCCAGCAGCGTGGGAGGAGCGGGGGTTTGGAATACGCAGTATTTT. Translated, it gives CASSVGGAGVWNTQYF.

The V gene is TRBV4-1, the J gene TRBJ2-1; TRBD2 aligns across 9 bases. The CDR3 spans 18 residues. The germline CDR1 and CDR2 sequences are MGHRA and YSYEKL. The V segment lost 4 bases and the J segment 4 bases; nucleotides outside the gene matches: 14. DNA of the CDR3: TGCGCCAGCAGCCCCTCGGCGGTTCGACTAGCGGTTTACAATGAGCAGTTCTTC. It yields the protein CASSPSAVRLAVYNEQFF.

V usage is TRBV27 and J usage is TRBJ2-1; a possible D gene is TRBD1 (5 bases). Between the trimmed V and J ends, which lost 1 base and 3 bases, there was a span of 10 bases. This CDR3 is 15 amino acids long. Germline V CDR1 and CDR2: MNHEY, SMNVEV (reference sequence). CDR3 amino acids: CASSLFPDSYNEQFF. The CDR3 bases are TGTGCCAGCAGTTTATTTCCAGACAGCTACAATGAGCAGTTCTTC.

The chain recombines TRBV7-2 with TRBJ2-2, with D possibly being TRBD2 (5 bases). The germline V gene encodes CDR1 SGHTA and CDR2 FQGNSA. The CDR3 length is 15 residues. Trimming cost V 5 bases and J 4 bases, with 14 bases left between them. The CDR3 bases are TGTGCCAGCAGCCGCCTGGAGGTGGGCACCGGGGAGCTGTTTTTT. Translation gives CASSRLEVGTGELFF.

The rearrangement links TRBV7-9 to TRBJ2-7; a weak D match, TRBD2 (6 bases). Trimming left V 6 bases short and J 0 bases short, with 9 bases between. Germline CDR1 is SEHNR and CDR2 is FQNEAQ (reference sequence). The CDR3 has 13 amino acids. Written as DNA, the CDR3 is TGTGCCAGCAGGCGGGGCTCCTCCTACGAGCAGTACTTC. This encodes CASRRGSSYEQYF.

The chain joins TRBV7-9 to TRBJ1-5, with D maybe TRBD1 (6 bases). The CDR3 covers 15 residues. The germline V and J ends were trimmed by 5 bases and 7 bases, with 18 bases remaining between them. Looked up from germline, CDR1 is SEHNR and CDR2 is FQNEAQ (reference sequence). CDR3 sequence (DNA): TGTGCCAGCAGCCCCTCGGGAGGGGGGACCCAGCCCCAGCATTTT. Translation: CASSPSGGGTQPQHF.

This sequence joins TRBV7-3 and TRBJ1-1, with 7 nucleotides matching TRBD1. The germline V gene encodes CDR1 SGHTA and CDR2 FQGTGA. The CDR3 has 15 residues. Trimming at V came to 6 bases and at J to 5 bases, leaving 12 bases not matched to a gene. Here the CDR3 reads CASRTGWGGGTEAFF. The CDR3 DNA follows: TGTGCCAGCAGGACAGGGTGGGGCGGAGGTACTGAAGCTTTCTTT.

The V call is TRBV19, the J call TRBJ1-4; 7 nucleotides align to TRBD1. Germline V gene sequence: CDR1 LNHDA, CDR2 SQIVND (reference sequence). V shed 6 bases, J shed 8 bases, and the junction held 12 bases outside the gene matches. This CDR3 comprises 15 residues. The CDR3 sequence is CASSTRQGFGEKLFF. CDR3 DNA sequence: TGTGCCAGTAGCACAAGACAGGGTTTCGGGGAAAAACTGTTTTTT.

This clone has more than one count but fewer than ten. The J gene is TRBJ1-1, the V gene TRBV5-1; D gene unclear. V shed 3 bases and J shed 1 base, with 7 bases lying between them. CDR3 length: 13 residues. Germline lookup yields CDR1 SGHRS and CDR2 YFSETQ. CDR3 sequence reads: CASSYEGNTEAFF. As DNA, the CDR3 is TGCGCCAGCAGCTACGAGGGGAACACTGAAGCTTTCTTT.

In its sample, this clone was seen once. Sequence at one end of the junction differs from germline and may be a read error. The chain joins TRBV7-9 to TRBJ2-6, with a possible D match to TRBD1 (5 bases). CDR1 is SEHNR, CDR2 FQNEAQ, per germline (reference sequence). The CDR3 length is 16 residues. CDR3 region: CSSSSTTGSGANVLTF. CDR3 DNA sequence: TGTTCCAGCAGCTCTACTACAGGCTCTGGGGCCAACGTCCTGACTTTC. Looking up the rest from reference TRBV7-9 and TRBJ2-6 gives the full variable domain: DTGVSQNPRHKITKRGQNVTFRCDPISEHNRLYWYRQTLGQGPEFLTYFQNEAQLEKSRLLSDRFSAERPKGSFSTLEIQRTEQGDSAMYLCSSSSTTGSGANVLTFGAGSRLTVL.